This T cell receptor beta chain was found in a study of CXCR3-negative and CXCR3-positive naive CD8 T cells. The study, taken as a whole, reports: Naive CXCR3-negative and CXCR3-positive cells had similar TRBV-TRBJ usage; memory differed.

Details on this clonotype: Its target is not known.

The CDR3 spans 13 residues. The germline gives CDR1 SGHRS, CDR2 YFSETQ. In preparing the TRB cDNA libraries, 5' RACE with UMI labels was used. TCRdb derives one entry per CDR3 protein from the 5' RACE reads, leaving out DNA. This table holds some 50,000 distinct CDR3 sequences. Sequencing was performed on naive CXCR3- CD8+ T cells from blood. The subset is: CD45RO-CCR7+CD27+CD95- naive CD8+ T cells lacking CXCR3 (TNR3-). V and J are TRBV5-1 and TRBJ2-7; TCRdb returns TRBD1, unconfirmable since there is no DNA. The receptor was derived from a human donor in good health. Some clones in this sample may be carry-over from other donors' samples. CDR3 amino acids: CASSLVAGAEQYF.